This TCR beta chain is from a study of T cells in Graves' hyperthyroidism and ophthalmopathy. Diagnostic assessment was based on clinical symptoms, serum thyroxine and TRAb, thyroid ultrasound and orbital computed tomography. Broader study findings: Also found in blood were most expanded thyroid clonotypes above 0.001.

CDR1 is ENHRY and CDR2 is SYGVKD in the germline V gene. The junction had 5 bases not matched to a gene; V was cut back by 3 bases and J by 1 base. The CDR3 totals 15 residues. Comments on this clonotype: Its specificity is unknown. This may be a read error, as it is one base from a much larger clone.

TCR beta CDR3 regions were amplified from RNA transcripts. First-round RT-PCR targeting the TCR CDR3 was performed with the HTBI primer set. TCRdb ran MiXCR on the multiplex PCR reads and lists one entry per CDR3 protein. The data hold over 700,000 distinct CDR3 sequences, with around 38% observed a single time. The sequenced sample consisted of blood. This clonotype was obtained from a man aged 18 to 29 with Graves' hyperthyroidism. The rearrangement links TRBV10-3 to TRBJ1-1; 7 nucleotides align to TRBD1. CDR3 protein: CAISERGPGNTEAFF. Written as DNA, the CDR3 is TGTGCCATCAGTGAAAGGGGGCCGGGGAACACTGAAGCTTTCTTT.